The clone carrying this T cell receptor beta chain was detected only a few times. Its target is not known. V lost 0 bases and J 0 bases, leaving 11 bases between the germline ends. Germline V gene sequence: CDR1 LNHNV, CDR2 YYDKDF (reference sequence). The CDR3 covers 16 residues. Profiled with immunoSEQ multiplex PCR; TCRdb holds only in-frame clones, not every one. The sample comprises 99,000 or so clones, 70% to 90% of which are singletons, and 2.5% to 3% rests with the top ten. The data stem from a study of T cell responses to AZD1222 COVID-19 vaccine. Findings and caveats of the study: Mostly white British, mostly female donors; authors suggested clonal diversity may be underestimated. Elevations in Spike-specific TCR breadth and depth followed administration of two AZD1222 doses. Just a handful of AZD1222 recipients tested seropositive at baseline. Per reports, nearly half of all spike-specific TCRs target regions that are unmutated in variants.

The sample in question was peripheral blood, obtained on day 0 of AZD1222 vaccination. This TCR derives from an adult in good health. The J gene is TRBJ1-1, the V gene TRBV15; D is uncertain. In DNA form, the CDR3 reads TGTGCCACCAGCAGAGATCAGATGAATCTGAACACTGAAGCTTTCTTT. Translated, it gives CATSRDQMNLNTEAFF.